This T cell receptor beta chain derives from a study of blood T cell repertoires in COVID-19. Germline trimming cut 5 bases from V and 3 bases from J; bases unmatched to any gene: 3. The CDR3 has 13 amino acids. In germline, CDR1 is SQVTM, CDR2 ANQGSEA. TCRdb keeps only in-frame clones here, not all; method: immunoSEQ multiplex PCR. In the table there are 100,000 to 150,000 clones, about 89% of which are singletons. The Seattle site enrolled patients during active infection and followed them longitudinally. The material sequenced was peripheral blood. The rearrangement links TRBV29-1 to TRBJ2-1; 8 bases are shared with TRBD1. The source is a woman between 70 and 85 years old with COVID-19, enrolled during active disease. The CDR3 here is CSVLTGVYNEQFF. In nucleotides, the CDR3 is TGCAGCGTTTTGACAGGGGTCTACAATGAGCAGTTCTTC.